One sample yielded the 4 T cell receptor beta chains listed below, sequenced in a study of CD8 T cells in ankylosing spondylitis. TCRdb independently ran MiXCR on the 5' RACE reads; one entry per CDR3 protein. Here the sample spans 250,000 or so distinct CDR3 sequences, 24% being singletons. The sample taken for sequencing was blood, either unsorted or a sorted T cell fraction (not recorded which). The receptor set was obtained from a male donor with ankylosing spondylitis or in good health (not recorded which).

The chain couples TRBV20-1 to TRBJ2-5; the D gene is possibly TRBD2 (6 bases). This CDR3 spans 12 amino acids. V was cut by 7 bases and J by 5 bases, with 14 bases left in between. In germline, CDR1 is DFQATT, CDR2 SNEGSKA (reference sequence). CDR3 sequence (DNA): TGCAGTGGTAATGGAGGGCTGGAGACCCAGTACTTC. Amino acids: CSGNGGLETQYF.

This clonotype was detected ten times or more. The V and J genes are TRBV29-1 and TRBJ2-1; D might be TRBD1 (6 bases). Trimming left V 4 bases short and J 3 bases short, with 7 bases between. Germline V gene data show CDR1 as SQVTM and CDR2 as ANQGSEA. This CDR3 has 12 residues. The CDR3 nucleotides are TGCAGCGTTGCCAGGGGCTACAATGAGCAGTTCTTC. It specifies CSVARGYNEQFF.

This clonotype occurred many times. The chain uses TRBV20-1 and TRBJ1-5; 11 bases agree with TRBD1. V lost 3 bases and J lost 1; bases outside the gene matches: 11. Germline V gene sequence: CDR1 DFQATT, CDR2 SNEGSKA (reference sequence). This CDR3 has 18 amino acids. CDR3 loop: CSARGTGGRERSNQPQHF. In nucleotides, the CDR3 is TGCAGTGCTAGGGGGACAGGGGGGAGAGAACGAAGCAATCAGCCCCAGCATTTT.

This clonotype occurred many times. The genes are TRBV20-1 and TRBJ2-2, with TRBD1 identical over 11 bases. CDR1 is DFQATT and CDR2 is SNEGSKA in the germline V gene (reference sequence). This CDR3 contains 14 residues. The J segment lost 5 bases and the V segment lost 4 bases, leaving 3 bases of the junction unmatched. Here the CDR3 DNA reads TGCAGTGCTAACTGGGACAGGGGGACCGGGGAGCTGTTTTTT. Its translation: CSANWDRGTGELFF.